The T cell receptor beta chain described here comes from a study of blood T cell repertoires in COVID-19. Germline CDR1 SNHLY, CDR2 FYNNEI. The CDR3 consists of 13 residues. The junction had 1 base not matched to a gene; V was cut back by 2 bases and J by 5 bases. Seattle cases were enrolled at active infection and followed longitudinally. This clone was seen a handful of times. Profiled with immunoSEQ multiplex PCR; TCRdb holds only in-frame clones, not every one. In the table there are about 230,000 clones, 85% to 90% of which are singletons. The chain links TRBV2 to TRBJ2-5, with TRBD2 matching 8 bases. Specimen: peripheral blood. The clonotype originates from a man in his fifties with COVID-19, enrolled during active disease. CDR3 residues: CASSERLAETQYF. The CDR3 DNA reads TGTGCCAGCAGTGAAAGACTAGCGGAGACCCAGTACTTC.